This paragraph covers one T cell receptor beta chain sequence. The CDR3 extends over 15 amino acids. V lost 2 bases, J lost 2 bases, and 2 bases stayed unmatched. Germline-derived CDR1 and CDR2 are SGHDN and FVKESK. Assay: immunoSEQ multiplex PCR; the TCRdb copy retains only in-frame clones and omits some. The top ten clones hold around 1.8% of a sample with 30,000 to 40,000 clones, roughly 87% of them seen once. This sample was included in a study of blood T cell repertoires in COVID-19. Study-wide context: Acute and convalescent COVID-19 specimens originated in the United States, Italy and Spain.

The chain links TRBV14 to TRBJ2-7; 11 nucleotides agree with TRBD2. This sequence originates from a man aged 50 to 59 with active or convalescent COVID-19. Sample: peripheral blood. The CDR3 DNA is TGTGCCAGCAGCCAAAGACTAGCGGGAACCTACGAGCAGTACTTC. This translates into CASSQRLAGTYEQYF.